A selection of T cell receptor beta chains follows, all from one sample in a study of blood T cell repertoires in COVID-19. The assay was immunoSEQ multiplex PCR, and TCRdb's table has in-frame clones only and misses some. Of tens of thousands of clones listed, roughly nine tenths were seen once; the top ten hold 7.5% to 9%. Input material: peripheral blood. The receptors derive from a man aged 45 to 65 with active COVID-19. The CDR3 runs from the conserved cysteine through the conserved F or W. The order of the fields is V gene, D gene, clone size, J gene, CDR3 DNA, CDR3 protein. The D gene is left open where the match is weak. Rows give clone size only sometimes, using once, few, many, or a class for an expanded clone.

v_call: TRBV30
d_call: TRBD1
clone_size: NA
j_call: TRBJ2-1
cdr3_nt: TGTGCCTGGAGTACCCCCTACGACAGGGGACACCAGTCTAGGGACAATGAGCAGTTCTTC
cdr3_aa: CAWSTPYDRGHQSRDNEQFF

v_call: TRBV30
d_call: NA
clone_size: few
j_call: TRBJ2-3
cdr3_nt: TGTGCCTGGAGCGATACTTGGCGGGGCACAGATACGCAGTATTTT
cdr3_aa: CAWSDTWRGTDTQYF

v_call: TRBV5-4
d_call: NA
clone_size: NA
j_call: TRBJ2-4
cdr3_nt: TGTGCCAGCAGCCCCCAGAGGGAGAGAAACATTCAGTACTTC
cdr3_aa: CASSPQRERNIQYF

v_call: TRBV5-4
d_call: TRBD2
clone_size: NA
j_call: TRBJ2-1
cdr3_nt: TGTGCCAGCAGCTCCATAGCGGGGGGGATATCTAATGAGCAGTTCTTC
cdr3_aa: CASSSIAGGISNEQFF

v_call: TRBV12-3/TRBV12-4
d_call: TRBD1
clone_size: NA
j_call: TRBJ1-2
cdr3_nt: TGTGCCAGCAGTTTTGGGACAGATGGCTACACCTTC
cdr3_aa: CASSFGTDGYTF

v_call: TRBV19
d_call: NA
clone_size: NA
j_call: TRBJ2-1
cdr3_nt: TGTGCCAGTAGTATAGCGCTAGACAATGAGCAGTTCTTC
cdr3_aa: CASSIALDNEQFF

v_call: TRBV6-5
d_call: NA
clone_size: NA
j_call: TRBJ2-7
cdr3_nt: TGTGCCAGCCGGTGGAGCCAGGAGGAAGTCTACGAGCAGTACTTC
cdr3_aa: CASRWSQEEVYEQYF

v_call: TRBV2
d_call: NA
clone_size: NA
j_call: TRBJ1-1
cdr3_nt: TGTGCCAGCAGTGAACACGGTGAAGCTTTCTTT
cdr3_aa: CASSEHGEAFF

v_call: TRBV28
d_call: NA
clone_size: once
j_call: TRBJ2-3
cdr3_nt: TGTGCCAGCAGCCTCGGGACTTACACAGATACGCAGTATTTT
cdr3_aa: CASSLGTYTDTQYF

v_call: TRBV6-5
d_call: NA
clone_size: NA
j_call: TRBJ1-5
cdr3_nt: TGTGCCAGCAGTCGGGACAATGTGGGCAATCAGCCCCAGCATTTT
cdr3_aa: CASSRDNVGNQPQHF

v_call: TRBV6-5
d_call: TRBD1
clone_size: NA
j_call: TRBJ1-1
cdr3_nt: TGTGCCAGCAGTTTTCAGGGGGCGCTGGGCACTGAAGCTTTCTTT
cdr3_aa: CASSFQGALGTEAFF

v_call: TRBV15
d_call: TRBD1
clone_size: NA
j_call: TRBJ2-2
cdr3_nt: TGTGCCACCAGCAGAAACAGGGGGCCAGGGGAGCTGTTTTTT
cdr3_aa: CATSRNRGPGELFF

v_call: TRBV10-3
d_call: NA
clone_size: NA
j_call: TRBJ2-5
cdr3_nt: TGTGCCATCAGGCCCCTGGCAGAAGAGACCCAGTACTTC
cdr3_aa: CAIRPLAEETQYF

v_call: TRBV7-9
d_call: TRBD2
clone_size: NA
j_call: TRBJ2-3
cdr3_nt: TGTGCCAGCAGCGCCGGGACTAGCGGGGTCTCAGATACGCAGTATTTT
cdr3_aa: CASSAGTSGVSDTQYF

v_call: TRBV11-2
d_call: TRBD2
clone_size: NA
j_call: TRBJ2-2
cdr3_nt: TGTGCCAGCAGCGCACTAACTAGCGGGGCGGCCGGGGAGCTGTTTTTT
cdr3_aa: CASSALTSGAAGELFF

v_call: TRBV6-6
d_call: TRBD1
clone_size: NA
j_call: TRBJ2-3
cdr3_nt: TGTGCCAGCAGTCTCAAGCCAGACTCCGGGACAGGGGACACAGATACGCAGTATTTT
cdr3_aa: CASSLKPDSGTGDTDTQYF

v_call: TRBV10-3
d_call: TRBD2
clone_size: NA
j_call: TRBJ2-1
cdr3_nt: TGTGCCATCAGTGAAGGACTAGCGGGGGCGGGCTACAATGAGCAGTTCTTC
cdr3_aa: CAISEGLAGAGYNEQFF

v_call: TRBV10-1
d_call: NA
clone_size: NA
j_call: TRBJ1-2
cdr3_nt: TGCGCCAGCAGTGAGGTTAGGGGTGGCTACACCTTC
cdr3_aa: CASSEVRGGYTF

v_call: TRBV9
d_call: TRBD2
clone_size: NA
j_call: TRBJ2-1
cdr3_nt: TGTGCCAGCAGCGTAGCTTACGGGACTAGCGGATTCCTCTACAATGAGCAGTTCTTC
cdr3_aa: CASSVAYGTSGFLYNEQFF

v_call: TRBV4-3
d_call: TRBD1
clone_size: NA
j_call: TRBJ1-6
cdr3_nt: TGCGCCAGCAGCCAAGGGACAGGGGTAGAATCACCCCTCCACTTT
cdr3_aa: CASSQGTGVESPLHF

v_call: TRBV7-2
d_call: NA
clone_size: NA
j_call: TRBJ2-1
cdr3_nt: TGTGCCAGCAGCTTAGCGTCGCGGGGACCCTACAATGAGCAGTTCTTC
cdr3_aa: CASSLASRGPYNEQFF

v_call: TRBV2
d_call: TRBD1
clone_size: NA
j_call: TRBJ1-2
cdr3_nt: TGTGCCAGCAAGATGATGGGACAGCTTAACTATGGCTACACCTTC
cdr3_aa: CASKMMGQLNYGYTF

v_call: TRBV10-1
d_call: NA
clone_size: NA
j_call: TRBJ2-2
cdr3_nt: TGCGCCACTGACTCCGGCGGCGGGGAGCTGTTTTTT
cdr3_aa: CATDSGGGELFF

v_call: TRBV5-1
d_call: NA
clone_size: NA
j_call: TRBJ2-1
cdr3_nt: TGCGCCAGCAGCGCCTCGGGGGGCTTCAATGAGCAGTTCTTC
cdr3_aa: CASSASGGFNEQFF

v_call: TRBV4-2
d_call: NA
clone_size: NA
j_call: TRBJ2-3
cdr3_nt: TGTGCCAGCAGCCACGAAGGCTGGGCCCTAGATACGCAGTATTTT
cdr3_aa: CASSHEGWALDTQYF

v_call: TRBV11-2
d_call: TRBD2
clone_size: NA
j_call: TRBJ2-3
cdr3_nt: TGTGCCAGCAGCCGGGGGGGTTGGGCAGATACGCAGTATTTT
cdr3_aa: CASSRGGWADTQYF

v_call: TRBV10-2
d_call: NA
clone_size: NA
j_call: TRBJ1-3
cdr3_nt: TGCGCCAGCAGTGAGCGGGGTAGCTCTGGAAACACCATATATTTT
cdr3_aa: CASSERGSSGNTIYF

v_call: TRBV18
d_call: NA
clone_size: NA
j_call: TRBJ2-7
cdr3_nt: TGTGCCAGCTCACCGACACAGGGCCGAATATCCTACGAGCAGTACTTC
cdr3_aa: CASSPTQGRISYEQYF

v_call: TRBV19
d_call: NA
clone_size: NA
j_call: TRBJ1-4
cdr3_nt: TGTGCCAGTAGTACATTAACAGGGAAAGGGACGAGTCGCAAACTGTTTTTT
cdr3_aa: CASSTLTGKGTSRKLFF

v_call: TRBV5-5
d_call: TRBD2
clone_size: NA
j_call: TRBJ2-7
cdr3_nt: TGTGCCAGCAGCTTGGGGCGGGGGGGCGCCTACGAGCAGTACTTC
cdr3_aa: CASSLGRGGAYEQYF

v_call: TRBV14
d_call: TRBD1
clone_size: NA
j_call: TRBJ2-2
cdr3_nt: TGTGCCAGCAGCCAAGATCCCAGGGGGACCACCGGGGAGCTGTTTTTT
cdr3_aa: CASSQDPRGTTGELFF

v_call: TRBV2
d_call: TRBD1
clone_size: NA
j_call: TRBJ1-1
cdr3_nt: TGTGCCAGCAGTCTCGACAGGGCCCAAGCTTTCTTT
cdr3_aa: CASSLDRAQAFF

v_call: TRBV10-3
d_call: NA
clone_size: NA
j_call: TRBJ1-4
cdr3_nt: TGTGCCATCAGTGAGCTCAGGGGTACTAATGAAAAACTGTTTTTT
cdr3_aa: CAISELRGTNEKLFF

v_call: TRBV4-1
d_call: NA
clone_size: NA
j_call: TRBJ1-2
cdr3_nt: TGCGCCAGCAGCCAGTTCGTGGCAGGGAACAACTATGGCTACACCTTC
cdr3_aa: CASSQFVAGNNYGYTF

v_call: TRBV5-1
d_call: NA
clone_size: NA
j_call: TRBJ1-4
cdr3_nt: TGCGCCAGCAGTTTGAACCAGGGGACTAATGAAAAACTGTTTTTT
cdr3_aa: CASSLNQGTNEKLFF

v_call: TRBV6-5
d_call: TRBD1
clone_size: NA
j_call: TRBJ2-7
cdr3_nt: TGTGCCAGTGACAGGGGATCCTACGAGCAGTACTTC
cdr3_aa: CASDRGSYEQYF

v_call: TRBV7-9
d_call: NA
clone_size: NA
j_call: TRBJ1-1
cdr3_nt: TGTGCCAGCAGCTTTCGACAGCTATTGAACACTGAAGCTTTCTTT
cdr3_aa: CASSFRQLLNTEAFF

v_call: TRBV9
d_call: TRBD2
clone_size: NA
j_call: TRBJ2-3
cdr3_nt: TGTGCCAGCAGCGTAGCTACCGAGAGCGGGGGCACAGATACGCAGTATTTT
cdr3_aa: CASSVATESGGTDTQYF

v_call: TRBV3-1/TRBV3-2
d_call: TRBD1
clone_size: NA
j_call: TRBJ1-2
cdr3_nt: TGTGCCAGCGGAGACAGGGCCTATGGCTACACCTTC
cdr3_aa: CASGDRAYGYTF

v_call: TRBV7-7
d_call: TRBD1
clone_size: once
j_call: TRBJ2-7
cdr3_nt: TGTGCCAGCAGCCTTAAATCAAGAGGGGGACAGGGAGGAACTTACGAGCAGTACTTC
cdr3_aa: CASSLKSRGGQGGTYEQYF